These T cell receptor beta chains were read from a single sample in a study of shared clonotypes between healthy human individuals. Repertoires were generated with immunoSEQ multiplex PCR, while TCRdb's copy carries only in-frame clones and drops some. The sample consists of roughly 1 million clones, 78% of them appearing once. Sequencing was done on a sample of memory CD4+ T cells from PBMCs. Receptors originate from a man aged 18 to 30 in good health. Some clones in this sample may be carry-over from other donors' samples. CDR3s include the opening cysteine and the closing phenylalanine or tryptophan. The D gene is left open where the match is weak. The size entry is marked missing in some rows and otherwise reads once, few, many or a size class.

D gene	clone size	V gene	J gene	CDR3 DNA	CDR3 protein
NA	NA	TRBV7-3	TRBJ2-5	TGTGCCAGCAGCCGTTCATTGCAAGAGACCCAGTACTTC	CASSRSLQETQYF
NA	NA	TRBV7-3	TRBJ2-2	TGTGCCAGCAGCTTAAAACCCCGGTCAGGGCCGAACACCGGGGAGCTGTTTTTT	CASSLKPRSGPNTGELFF
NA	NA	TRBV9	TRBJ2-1	TGTGCCAGCATCTTGGGTCGGATGCCCCCATACAATGAGCAGTTCTTC	CASILGRMPPYNEQFF
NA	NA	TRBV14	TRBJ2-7	TGTGCCAGCAGCCAAGTGGCAGGAGCTCGGGGATACGAGCAGTACTTC	CASSQVAGARGYEQYF
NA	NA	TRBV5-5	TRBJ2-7	TGTGCCAGCAGCTTGATTGCCAGTTCCTACGAGCAGTACTTC	CASSLIASSYEQYF
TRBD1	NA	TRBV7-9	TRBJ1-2	TGTGCCAGCAGCCCCAGACAGGGGGCGGATGGCTACACCTTC	CASSPRQGADGYTF
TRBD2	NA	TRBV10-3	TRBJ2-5	TGTGCCATCAGTGAGCCCGGACTAGCGGGACGCGGAGAGACCCAGTACTTC	CAISEPGLAGRGETQYF
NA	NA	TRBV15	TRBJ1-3	TGTGCCACCAGCAGGCAGGTTTACGGCCAGGGGACCATATATTTT	CATSRQVYGQGTIYF
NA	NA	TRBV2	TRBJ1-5	TGTGCCAGCAGTGAGTCAGGGATTCGGAATCAGCCCCAGCATTTT	CASSESGIRNQPQHF
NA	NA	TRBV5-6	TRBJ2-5	TGTGCCAGCAGCTTGGGCTTTCAAGAGACCCAGTACTTC	CASSLGFQETQYF
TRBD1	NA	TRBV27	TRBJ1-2	TGTGCCAGCAGTCCCGCTCCGGGACAGTTCTATGGCTACACCTTC	CASSPAPGQFYGYTF
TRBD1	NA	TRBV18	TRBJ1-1	TGTGCCAGCTCACAACTACAGGGGATGAACACTGAAGCTTTCTTT	CASSQLQGMNTEAFF
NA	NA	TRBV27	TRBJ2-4	TGTGCCAGCAGCCCACAGGCAATCAAAAACATTCAGTACTTC	CASSPQAIKNIQYF
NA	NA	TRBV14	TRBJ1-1	TGTGCCAGCAGCCAATTGCGGGCCACTGAAGCTTTCTTT	CASSQLRATEAFF
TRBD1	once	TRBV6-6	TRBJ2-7	TGTGCCAGCAGACCGGGACAGGGGTTCTACGAGCAGTACTTC	CASRPGQGFYEQYF
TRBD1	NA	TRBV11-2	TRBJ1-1	TGTGCCAGCAGCTGGAGGACAGGGGCGAACACTGAAGCTTTCTTT	CASSWRTGANTEAFF
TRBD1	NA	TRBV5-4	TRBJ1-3	TGTGCCAGCAGCTTGGACAACCCAGGGGGCGGAAACACCATATATTTT	CASSLDNPGGGNTIYF
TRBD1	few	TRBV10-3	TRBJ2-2	TGTGCCATCAGGGGACAGGGGGCGTCCCACGACGGGGAGCTGTTTTTT	CAIRGQGASHDGELFF
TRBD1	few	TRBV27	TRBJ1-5	TGTGCCAGCAGTTCCGGGACAGGCAATCAGCCCCAGCATTTT	CASSSGTGNQPQHF
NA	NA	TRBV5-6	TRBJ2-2	TGTGCCAGCAGCTTGGTAGGGGGTCAAACCGGGGAGCTGTTTTTT	CASSLVGGQTGELFF
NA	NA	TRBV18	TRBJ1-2	TGTGCCAGCTCACCTGTTGCTTTGGGGGATAACGGCTACACCTTC	CASSPVALGDNGYTF
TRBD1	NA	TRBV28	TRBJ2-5	TGTGCCAGCAGCTATGGACAGGGCCGAGAGACCCAGTACTTC	CASSYGQGRETQYF